This is a list of T cell receptor beta chains from one sample in a study of blood T cell repertoires in COVID-19. TCRdb keeps only in-frame clones here, not all; method: immunoSEQ multiplex PCR. In the table there are some 150,000 clones, under 90% of which are singletons. The sequencing input was peripheral blood. These receptors all stem from a man in his sixties with acute or convalescent COVID-19. Each CDR3 is given with its conserved first and last residue. The order of the fields is CDR3 length, clone size, D gene, J gene, V gene, CDR3 protein, CDR3 DNA. D genes are given only for firm matches. Where a row states a size, it is once, few, many or the class of an expanded clone; other rows omit it.

17,NA,NA,TRBJ2-5,TRBV19,CASSIRLAGGHQETQYF,TGTGCCAGTAGTATCAGACTAGCCGGGGGGCACCAAGAGACCCAGTACTTC
16,NA,NA,TRBJ2-6,TRBV9,CASTSAVSSGANVLTF,TGTGCCAGCACGTCGGCGGTTAGCTCTGGGGCCAACGTCCTGACTTTC
17,NA,NA,TRBJ1-4,TRBV7-2,CASSRGWQDLRGEKLFF,TGTGCCAGCAGCCGCGGGTGGCAGGACCTCCGCGGAGAAAAACTGTTTTTT
16,NA,TRBD1,TRBJ2-7,TRBV4-2,CASSPVGQGDSHEQYF,TGTGCCAGCAGCCCGGTGGGACAGGGGGATAGCCACGAGCAGTACTTC
13,NA,TRBD2,TRBJ2-1,TRBV3-1/TRBV3-2,CASSSRGVTEQFF,TGTGCCAGCAGCTCTCGGGGGGTGACGGAGCAGTTCTTC
15,NA,TRBD2,TRBJ2-3,TRBV2,CASSELAGATDTQYF,TGTGCCAGCAGTGAACTAGCGGGAGCCACAGATACGCAGTATTTT
16,NA,NA,TRBJ1-3,TRBV4-2,CASSQALSRTGNTIYF,TGTGCCAGCAGCCAAGCCCTTAGCAGAACTGGAAACACCATATATTTT
13,NA,TRBD1,TRBJ1-5,TRBV6-4,CASRRQGYQPQHF,TGTGCCAGCAGGAGACAGGGTTATCAGCCCCAGCATTTT
13,NA,NA,TRBJ1-1,TRBV6-2/TRBV6-3,CASSPHINTEAFF,TGTGCCAGCAGTCCCCACATAAACACTGAAGCTTTCTTT
16,NA,NA,TRBJ1-2,TRBV5-6,CASNTLLRTANYGYTF,TGTGCCAGCAACACACTGCTGCGGACAGCCAACTATGGCTACACCTTC
12,NA,NA,TRBJ2-2,TRBV5-5,CASRQFTGELFF,TGTGCCAGCAGGCAGTTCACCGGGGAGCTGTTTTTT
13,NA,NA,TRBJ1-5,TRBV12-3/TRBV12-4,CASSPGFDQPQHF,TGTGCCAGCAGCCCCGGGTTTGATCAGCCCCAGCATTTT
16,NA,NA,TRBJ2-7,TRBV19,CASSVGQQGGRDEQYF,TGTGCCAGTAGTGTGGGCCAACAGGGAGGGCGCGACGAGCAGTACTTC
15,NA,TRBD1,TRBJ2-7,TRBV7-2,CASSLAQGTGYEQYF,TGTGCCAGCAGCTTAGCGCAGGGGACAGGATACGAGCAGTACTTC
15,NA,NA,TRBJ2-1,TRBV28,CASQQGGGSYNEQFF,TGTGCCAGCCAACAAGGAGGAGGCTCCTACAATGAGCAGTTCTTC
14,NA,TRBD1,TRBJ2-5,TRBV7-2,CASSLGHRGETQYF,TGTGCCAGCAGCTTAGGACACAGGGGAGAGACCCAGTACTTC
16,NA,NA,TRBJ1-5,TRBV19,CASSPPSTGYHQPQHF,TGTGCCAGTAGCCCACCCTCGACAGGTTATCATCAGCCCCAGCATTTT
15,once,NA,TRBJ1-5,TRBV9,CASSVDGGFNQPQHF,TGTGCCAGCAGCGTAGACGGGGGTTTCAATCAGCCCCAGCATTTT
18,few,TRBD1,TRBJ2-3,TRBV4-3,CASSLQTGTGESTDTQYF,TGCGCCAGCAGCCTTCAGACCGGGACAGGGGAAAGCACAGATACGCAGTATTTT
15,NA,TRBD2,TRBJ2-7,TRBV20-1,CSASSLAGGTYEQYF,TGCAGTGCTAGTTCCCTAGCGGGAGGCACCTACGAGCAGTACTTC
19,NA,TRBD1,TRBJ2-6,TRBV6-7,CARSLKEGTGDARANVLTF,TGTGCCAGGTCACTAAAAGAAGGGACAGGGGATGCTAGGGCCAACGTCCTGACTTTC
17,NA,TRBD1,TRBJ1-5,TRBV7-6,CASSPGQGAYSNQPQHF,TGTGCCAGCAGCCCAGGACAGGGGGCTTATAGCAATCAGCCCCAGCATTTT
16,NA,NA,TRBJ2-2,TRBV30,CAWSLYGGHKDGELFF,TGTGCCTGGAGTCTTTACGGGGGGCACAAGGATGGTGAGCTGTTTTTT
11,NA,TRBD1,TRBJ2-7,TRBV6-2/TRBV6-3,CASSQGVEQYF,TGTGCCAGCAGTCAGGGGGTCGAGCAGTACTTC
14,NA,NA,TRBJ1-1,TRBV19,CASSIGQINTEAFF,TGTGCCAGTAGTATAGGACAGATAAACACTGAAGCTTTCTTT
15,NA,TRBD1,TRBJ1-4,TRBV2,CASRANRGTGEKLFF,TGTGCCAGCAGGGCAAACAGGGGTACGGGTGAAAAACTGTTTTTT
13,NA,NA,TRBJ2-2,TRBV5-4,CASSFGGRGELFF,TGTGCCAGCAGCTTTGGTGGGAGGGGGGAGCTGTTTTTT
12,NA,NA,TRBJ2-3,TRBV7-8,CASSPPMDTQYF,TGTGCCAGCAGCCCCCCTATGGATACGCAGTATTTT
14,NA,NA,TRBJ2-3,TRBV7-2,CASSPRTGTDTQYF,TGTGCCAGCAGCCCCCGGACAGGCACAGATACGCAGTATTTT
12,NA,NA,TRBJ1-2,TRBV5-1,CASSSDQVGYTF,TGCGCCAGCAGCTCCGACCAGGTCGGCTACACCTTC
15,NA,NA,TRBJ1-4,TRBV5-6,CASSRGGGLNEKLFF,TGTGCCAGCAGCCGAGGCGGGGGGCTTAATGAAAAACTGTTTTTT
16,few,NA,TRBJ2-7,TRBV27,CASSLFPLGQTHEQYF,TGTGCCAGCAGTTTATTCCCCTTGGGCCAGACGCACGAGCAGTACTTC
14,NA,NA,TRBJ1-3,TRBV6-6,CASSPPGAGNTIYF,TGTGCCAGCAGCCCCCCCGGGGCTGGAAACACCATATATTTT
18,NA,TRBD1,TRBJ2-6,TRBV28,CASTGWDRGSSGANVLTF,TGTGCCAGCACTGGTTGGGACAGGGGGAGCTCTGGGGCCAACGTCCTGACTTTC
18,NA,TRBD1,TRBJ2-7,TRBV6-4,CASSFTGTGGDLSYEQYF,TGTGCCAGCAGTTTCACCGGGACAGGGGGCGATTTATCCTACGAGCAGTACTTC
13,NA,TRBD1,TRBJ1-2,TRBV2,CASSGGANYGYTF,TGTGCCAGCTCAGGGGGCGCGAACTATGGCTACACCTTC
13,NA,NA,TRBJ2-2,TRBV30,CAWSVRSAGELFF,TGTGCCTGGAGTGTAAGGAGCGCCGGGGAGCTGTTTTTT
17,NA,NA,TRBJ1-6,TRBV7-2,CASSPAGGGRVNSPLHF,TGTGCCAGCAGTCCCGCCGGGGGGGGGCGAGTTAATTCACCCCTCCACTTT
15,NA,NA,TRBJ1-2,TRBV6-2/TRBV6-3,CASSYSGRVDYGYTF,TGTGCCAGCAGTTACTCCGGCAGGGTCGACTATGGCTACACCTTC
13,NA,NA,TRBJ1-1,TRBV30,CAWSGTVDTEAFF,TGTGCCTGGAGTGGCACAGTAGACACTGAAGCTTTCTTT
14,few,NA,TRBJ2-2,TRBV3-1/TRBV3-2,CASSQVRSGGELFF,TGTGCCAGCAGCCAAGTTCGCTCAGGGGGGGAGCTGTTTTTT
15,NA,TRBD1,TRBJ2-1,TRBV5-1,CASSLGTGGYNEQFF,TGCGCCAGCAGCTTGGGGACAGGGGGCTACAATGAGCAGTTCTTC
15,NA,NA,TRBJ1-6,TRBV6-5,CASSYSSGHNSPLHF,TGTGCCAGCAGTTACTCGTCAGGGCATAATTCACCCCTCCACTTT
16,NA,TRBD2,TRBJ2-1,TRBV9,CASSSIAGGLGNEQFF,TGTGCCAGCAGCTCTATAGCGGGGGGGCTAGGAAATGAGCAGTTCTTC
14,NA,TRBD2,TRBJ2-1,TRBV5-1,CASSAGGAYNEQFF,TGCGCCAGCTCGGCGGGAGGGGCTTACAATGAGCAGTTCTTC
13,once,NA,TRBJ2-5,TRBV29-1,CSVTRGAWETQYF,TGCAGCGTTACTCGGGGGGCCTGGGAGACCCAGTACTTC
11,NA,NA,TRBJ1-1,TRBV6-6,CASSSGTEAFF,TGTGCCAGCTCTTCCGGGACTGAAGCTTTCTTT
16,NA,NA,TRBJ2-1,TRBV6-2/TRBV6-3,CASSYAPPGSYNEQFF,TGTGCCAGCAGTTATGCCCCCCCAGGCTCCTACAATGAGCAGTTCTTC
14,NA,NA,TRBJ1-3,TRBV19,CATHKQGTGNTIYF,TGTGCCACCCATAAACAGGGAACTGGAAACACCATATATTTT
14,NA,NA,TRBJ2-2,TRBV5-1,CASSLWTHTGELFF,TGCGCCAGCAGCTTGTGGACTCACACCGGGGAGCTGTTTTTT